Listed below are T cell receptor beta chains from one sample, sequenced in a study of blood T cells in healthy people across ages. From the 5' RACE reads, TCRdb called clonotypes with MiXCR, one entry per CDR3 protein. This table holds 1.5 million to 2 million distinct CDR3 sequences, about 50% found once. The sample taken for sequencing was blood. All receptors come from a woman in her thirties or forties in good health. CDR3s include the opening cysteine and the closing phenylalanine or tryptophan. A D gene is named only where the DNA matches it firmly. A clone size is listed for some rows: how often the clone was seen (once, few, many), or a class if it is expanded.

>few|.|TRBV28|TRBJ2-7
CASLRGTTYEQYF
TGTGCCAGTTTGAGAGGGACGACCTACGAGCAGTACTTC
>.|TRBD1|TRBV9|TRBJ1-2
CASSVVGTGVYGYTF
TGTGCCAGCAGCGTAGTAGGGACAGGGGTCTATGGCTACACCTTC
>.|.|TRBV7-2|TRBJ2-7
CASSPLGATYEQYF
TGTGCCAGCAGCCCCCTCGGGGCGACCTACGAGCAGTACTTC
>.|.|TRBV7-2|TRBJ2-7
CASSHLRVEQYF
TGTGCCAGCAGCCATCTCCGGGTCGAGCAGTACTTC
>few|.|TRBV14|TRBJ2-3
CASSQEHTQYF
TGTGCCAGCAGCCAAGAGCATACGCAGTATTTT
>.|.|TRBV11-2|TRBJ2-4
CASSLDLRGLQYF
TGTGCCAGCAGCTTAGATCTCCGGGGCCTTCAGTACTTC
>few|.|TRBV7-2|TRBJ1-1
CASSLVSSTEAFF
TGTGCCAGCAGCTTAGTAAGCTCTACTGAAGCTTTCTTT
>.|.|TRBV4-3|TRBJ2-3
CASSRRTDGLGDTQYF
TGCGCCAGCAGCCGCCGGACGGATGGCCTAGGGGATACGCAGTATTTT
>few|TRBD1|TRBV4-3|TRBJ2-7
CASSQARTGGKNEQYF
TGCGCCAGCAGCCAAGCTAGGACAGGGGGGAAGAACGAGCAGTACTTC
>.|.|TRBV7-9|TRBJ2-1
CASTSGGHQGLGQFF
TGTGCCAGCACCTCCGGGGGACACCAGGGTCTAGGGCAGTTCTTC
>.|TRBD1|TRBV7-9|TRBJ2-4
CASSFPGQGINEQYF
TGTGCCAGCAGCTTTCCGGGACAGGGGATAAATGAGCAGTACTTC
>.|.|TRBV6-6|TRBJ2-3
CASSSSMPDTQYF
TGTGCCAGCAGTTCCTCGATGCCAGATACGCAGTATTTT
>few|TRBD1|TRBV7-2|TRBJ2-7
CASTQGDRGRYEQYF
TGTGCCAGCACCCAAGGGGACAGGGGGCGGTACGAGCAGTACTTC
>.|.|TRBV27|TRBJ2-5
CASSLSGPYRGGETQYF
TGTGCCAGCAGTTTATCGGGGCCTTACAGGGGAGGGGAGACCCAGTACTTC
>.|TRBD2|TRBV7-2|TRBJ2-3
CASSLGSGGVPTDTQYF
TGTGCCAGCAGCTTAGGTAGCGGGGGGGTCCCCACAGATACGCAGTATTTT
>.|.|TRBV28|TRBJ2-5
CAGSELRVPRYF
TGTGCCGGCAGTGAACTCAGGGTCCCTCGGTACTTC
>many|.|TRBV27|TRBJ2-1
CASSFRTYNEQFF
TGTGCCAGCAGTTTTAGGACTTACAATGAGCAGTTCTTC
>.|.|TRBV29-1|TRBJ1-2
CSVEFRGSGYTF
TGCAGCGTTGAATTCCGGGGTAGTGGCTACACCTTC
>.|.|TRBV2|TRBJ2-1
CASSTQGDEQFF
TGTGCCAGCAGTACTCAGGGAGATGAGCAGTTCTTC
>.|.|TRBV4-2|TRBJ2-6
CASSLEPKDSIFSGASVLTF
TGTGCCAGCAGCTTGGAACCGAAGGACAGTATTTTCTCTGGGGCCAGCGTCCTGACTTTC
>few|TRBD2|TRBV12-3/TRBV12-4|TRBJ2-7
CASRQASGRTYEQYF
TGTGCCAGCAGACAGGCTAGCGGGCGTACCTACGAGCAGTACTTC
>.|.|TRBV6-1|TRBJ1-1
CASSGYGHTEAFF
TGTGCCAGCAGTGGGTATGGTCACACTGAAGCTTTCTTT
>.|TRBD1|TRBV18|TRBJ2-7
CASSPQQGAEEQYF
TGTGCCAGCTCACCACAACAGGGGGCTGAAGAGCAGTACTTC
>.|.|TRBV29-1|TRBJ2-5
CSVHRQQGGGETQYF
TGCAGCGTCCACCGTCAACAGGGTGGTGGAGAGACCCAGTACTTC
>.|TRBD2|TRBV7-8|TRBJ2-1
CASSSDLAGGRNEQFF
TGTGCCAGCAGCTCCGATCTAGCGGGGGGGCGCAATGAGCAGTTCTTC
>.|TRBD1|TRBV9|TRBJ2-1
CASSLGQGEGEQFF
TGTGCCAGCAGCTTAGGACAGGGGGAGGGTGAGCAGTTCTTC
>few|.|TRBV4-3|TRBJ1-4
CASSQEGSKNEKLFF
TGCGCCAGCAGCCAAGAAGGGTCCAAGAATGAAAAACTGTTTTTT
>.|TRBD2|TRBV3-1|TRBJ2-1
CASSVMGTSANEQFF
TGTGCCAGCAGCGTGATGGGGACTAGCGCGAATGAGCAGTTCTTC
>.|TRBD1|TRBV15|TRBJ1-6
CATSRDRLNSPLHF
TGTGCCACCAGCCGGGACAGGCTAAATTCACCCCTCCACTTT
>.|TRBD1|TRBV19|TRBJ2-7
CASSRIDRGGNEQYF
TGTGCCAGTAGTAGAATCGACAGGGGGGGGAACGAGCAGTACTTC
>few|.|TRBV7-2|TRBJ1-2
CASSLYTGEGYTF
TGTGCCAGCAGCTTATATACGGGGGAGGGCTACACCTTC
>few|.|TRBV7-2|TRBJ2-6
CASSLSHRGPGANVLTF
TGTGCCAGCAGCTTATCCCACCGGGGGCCTGGGGCCAACGTCCTGACTTTC
>many|.|TRBV28|TRBJ2-7
CASSSPGDSYEQYF
TGTGCCAGCAGTTCACCGGGGGACTCCTACGAGCAGTACTTC
>many|TRBD2|TRBV29-1|TRBJ2-7
CSVTGLAGDSSYEQYF
TGCAGCGTTACTGGACTAGCGGGGGACAGCTCCTACGAGCAGTACTTC
>few|.|TRBV20-1|TRBJ1-2
CSASAVISNYGYTF
TGCAGTGCTAGTGCGGTGATATCTAACTATGGCTACACCTTC
>.|.|TRBV28|TRBJ2-5
CASSVPGQGTQYF
TGTGCCAGCAGTGTCCCGGGCCAAGGGACCCAGTACTTC
>few|TRBD1|TRBV29-1|TRBJ2-1
CAGGQVSYNEQFF
TGCGCCGGGGGACAGGTCTCCTACAATGAGCAGTTCTTC
>few|.|TRBV13|TRBJ2-3
CASSLERGTTDTQYF
TGTGCCAGCAGCTTAGAACGGGGAACCACAGATACGCAGTATTTT
>few|.|TRBV4-2|TRBJ1-1
CASSQDGRKGGDAFF
TGTGCCAGCAGCCAAGATGGGCGAAAGGGAGGGGATGCTTTCTTT
>.|.|TRBV5-5|TRBJ1-2
CASSLAKGRLGYTF
TGTGCCAGCAGCTTGGCCAAGGGGAGGTTGGGCTACACCTTC
>.|.|TRBV24-1|TRBJ2-5
CATSEASGARGTQYF
TGTGCCACCAGTGAAGCGTCGGGGGCCCGAGGGACCCAGTACTTC
>few|TRBD1|TRBV7-9|TRBJ2-1
CASSSPRDRVSYNEQFF
TGTGCCAGCAGCTCACCGAGAGACAGGGTTTCCTACAATGAGCAGTTCTTC
>few|TRBD2|TRBV7-9|TRBJ2-7
CASSSLSGAEQYF
TGTGCCAGCAGCTCACTTAGCGGGGCCGAGCAGTACTTC
>.|TRBD1|TRBV6-1|TRBJ1-1
CASATGLNTEAFF
TGTGCCAGTGCGACAGGGCTGAACACTGAAGCTTTCTTT
>.|.|TRBV20-1|TRBJ1-2
CSVRSPSGGRGYTF
TGCAGTGTTAGAAGCCCCTCGGGGGGGCGTGGCTACACCTTC
>.|.|TRBV7-2|TRBJ2-1
CASSPPTPEQFF
TGTGCCAGCAGCCCCCCTACCCCTGAGCAGTTCTTC